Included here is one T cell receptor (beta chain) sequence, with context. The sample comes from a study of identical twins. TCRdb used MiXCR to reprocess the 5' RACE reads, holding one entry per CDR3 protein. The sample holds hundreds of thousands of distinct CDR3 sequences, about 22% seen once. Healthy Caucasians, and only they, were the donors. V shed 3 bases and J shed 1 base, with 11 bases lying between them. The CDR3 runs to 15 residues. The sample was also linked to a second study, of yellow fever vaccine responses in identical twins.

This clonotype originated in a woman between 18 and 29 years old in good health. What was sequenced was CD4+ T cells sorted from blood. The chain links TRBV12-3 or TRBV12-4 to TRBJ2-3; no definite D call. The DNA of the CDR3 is TGTGCCAGCAGTTTGGGGTCCTTTCGCACAGATACGCAGTATTTT. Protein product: CASSLGSFRTDTQYF.